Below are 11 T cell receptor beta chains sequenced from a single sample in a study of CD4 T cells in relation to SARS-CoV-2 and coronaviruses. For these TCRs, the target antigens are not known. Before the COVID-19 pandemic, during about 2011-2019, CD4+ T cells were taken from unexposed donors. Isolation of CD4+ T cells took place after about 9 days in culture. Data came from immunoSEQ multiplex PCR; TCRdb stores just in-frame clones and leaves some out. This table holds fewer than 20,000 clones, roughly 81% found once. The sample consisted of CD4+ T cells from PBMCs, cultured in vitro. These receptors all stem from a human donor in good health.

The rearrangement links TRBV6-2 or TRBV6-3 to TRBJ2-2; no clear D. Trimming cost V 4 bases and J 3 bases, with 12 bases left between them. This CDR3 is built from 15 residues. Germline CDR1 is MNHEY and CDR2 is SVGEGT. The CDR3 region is CASSLGGPDTGELFF. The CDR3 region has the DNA TGTGCCAGCAGTTTGGGTGGCCCTGACACCGGGGAGCTGTTTTTT.

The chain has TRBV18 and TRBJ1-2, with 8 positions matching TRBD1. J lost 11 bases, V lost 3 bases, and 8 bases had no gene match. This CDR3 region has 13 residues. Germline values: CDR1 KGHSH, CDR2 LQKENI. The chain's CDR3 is CASSPPGQGIYTF. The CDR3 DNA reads TGTGCCAGCTCACCGCCCGGACAGGGAATTTACACCTTC.

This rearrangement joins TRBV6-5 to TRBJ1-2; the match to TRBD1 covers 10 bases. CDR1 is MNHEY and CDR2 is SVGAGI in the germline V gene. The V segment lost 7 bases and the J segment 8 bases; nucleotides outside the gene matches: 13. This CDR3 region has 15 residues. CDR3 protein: CASTRQGAHGRGYTF. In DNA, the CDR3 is TGTGCCAGCACCAGACAGGGGGCGCATGGAAGAGGCTACACCTTC.

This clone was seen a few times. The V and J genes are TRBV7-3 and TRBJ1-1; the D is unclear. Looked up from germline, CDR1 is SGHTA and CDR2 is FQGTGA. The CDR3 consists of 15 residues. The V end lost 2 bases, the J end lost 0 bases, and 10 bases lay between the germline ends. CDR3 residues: CASSLGGALNTEAFF. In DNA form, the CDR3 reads TGTGCCAGCAGCTTAGGAGGAGCTTTGAACACTGAAGCTTTCTTT.

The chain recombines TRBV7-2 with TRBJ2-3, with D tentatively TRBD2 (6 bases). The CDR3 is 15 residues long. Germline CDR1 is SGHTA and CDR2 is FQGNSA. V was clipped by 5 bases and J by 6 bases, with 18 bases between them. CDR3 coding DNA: TGTGCCAGCAGCCCGAGCGGGTCCCGACGTGATACGCAGTATTTT. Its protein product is CASSPSGSRRDTQYF.

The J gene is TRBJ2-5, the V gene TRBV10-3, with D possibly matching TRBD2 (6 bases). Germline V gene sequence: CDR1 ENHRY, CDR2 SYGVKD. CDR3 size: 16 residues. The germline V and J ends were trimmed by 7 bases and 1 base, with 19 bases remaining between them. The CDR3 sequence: CAINPGAASSQETQYF. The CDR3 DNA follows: TGTGCCATCAACCCGGGAGCCGCTAGCTCCCAAGAGACCCAGTACTTC.

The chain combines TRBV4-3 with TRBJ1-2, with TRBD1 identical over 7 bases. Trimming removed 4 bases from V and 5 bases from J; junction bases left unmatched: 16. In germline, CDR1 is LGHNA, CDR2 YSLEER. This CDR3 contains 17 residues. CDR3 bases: TGCGCCAGCAGCCCAACGGCGAATGACAGGGCCTCTTATGGCTACACCTTC. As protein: CASSPTANDRASYGYTF.

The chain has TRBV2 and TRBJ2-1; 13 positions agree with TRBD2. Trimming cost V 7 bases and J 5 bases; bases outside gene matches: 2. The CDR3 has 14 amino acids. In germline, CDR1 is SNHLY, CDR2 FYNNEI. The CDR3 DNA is TGTGCCAGCAAAGGGACTAGCGGGGACAATGAGCAGTTCTTC. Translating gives CASKGTSGDNEQFF.

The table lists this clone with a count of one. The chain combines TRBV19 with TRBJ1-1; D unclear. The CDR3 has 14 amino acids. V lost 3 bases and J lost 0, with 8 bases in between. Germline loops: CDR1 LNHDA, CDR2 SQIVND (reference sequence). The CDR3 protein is CASSISALNTEAFF. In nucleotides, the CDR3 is TGTGCCAGTAGTATTTCTGCCTTGAACACTGAAGCTTTCTTT.

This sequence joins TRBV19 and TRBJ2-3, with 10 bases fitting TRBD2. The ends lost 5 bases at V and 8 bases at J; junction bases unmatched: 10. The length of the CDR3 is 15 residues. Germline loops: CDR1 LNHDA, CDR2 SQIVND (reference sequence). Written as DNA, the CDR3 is TGTGCCAGTAGTGCAATAGCGGGGGGCTCGGGTACGCAGTATTTT. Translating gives CASSAIAGGSGTQYF.

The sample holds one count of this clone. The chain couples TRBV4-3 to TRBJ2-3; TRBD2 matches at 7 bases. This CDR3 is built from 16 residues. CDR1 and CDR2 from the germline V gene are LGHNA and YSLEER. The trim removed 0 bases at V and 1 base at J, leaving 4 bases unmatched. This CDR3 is CASSQEFAGGTDTQYF. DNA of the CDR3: TGCGCCAGCAGCCAAGAATTCGCGGGAGGCACAGATACGCAGTATTTT.